Listed below are T cell receptor beta chains from one sample, sequenced in a study of PD-1 blockade in classical Hodgkin lymphoma. The repertoire was sequenced with immunoSEQ multiplex PCR; TCRdb's copy has only in-frame clones and lacks some. This table holds 40,000 to 50,000 clones, around 75% found once. Sample: peripheral blood mononuclear cells (PBMCs), taken at baseline. These receptor sequences come from a human donor with classical Hodgkin lymphoma. Both conserved end residues are part of each CDR3. Each record gives: J gene, clone size, V gene, CDR3 protein. Size is stated for part of the rows, as once, few or many counts, or as a class when the clone is expanded.

j_gene: TRBJ2-3
abundance: NA
v_gene: TRBV5-8
CDR3aa: CASTSLAGGFTDTQYF

j_gene: TRBJ2-3
abundance: few
v_gene: TRBV11-2
CDR3aa: CASSLAPGAPDTQYF

j_gene: TRBJ2-6
abundance: once
v_gene: TRBV7-2
CDR3aa: CASSLGALSGANVLTF

j_gene: TRBJ1-4
abundance: few
v_gene: TRBV7-9
CDR3aa: CASSFSMDGTNEKLFF

j_gene: TRBJ1-4
abundance: NA
v_gene: TRBV6-5
CDR3aa: CASRPGLNEKLFF

j_gene: TRBJ1-1
abundance: NA
v_gene: TRBV6-6
CDR3aa: CASRLDPSVGAFF

j_gene: TRBJ1-2
abundance: NA
v_gene: TRBV28
CDR3aa: CASSSVKGGAGYGYTF

j_gene: TRBJ2-5
abundance: few
v_gene: TRBV6-6
CDR3aa: CASSYGETQYF

j_gene: TRBJ1-2
abundance: NA
v_gene: TRBV7-2
CDR3aa: CASSSQGMMGPGYTF

j_gene: TRBJ2-7
abundance: NA
v_gene: TRBV6-5
CDR3aa: CASSPSSGGSYEQYF

j_gene: TRBJ2-5
abundance: NA
v_gene: TRBV9
CDR3aa: CASSLQGNQETQYF

j_gene: TRBJ2-7
abundance: NA
v_gene: TRBV6-6
CDR3aa: CASSPTGTGGAKQYF

j_gene: TRBJ1-4
abundance: NA
v_gene: TRBV4-3
CDR3aa: CASSHDAGGNEKLFF

j_gene: TRBJ1-1
abundance: once
v_gene: TRBV5-1
CDR3aa: CASSLKPGNTEAFF

j_gene: TRBJ2-7
abundance: NA
v_gene: TRBV29-1
CDR3aa: CSVHFRDSYSYEQYF

j_gene: TRBJ2-7
abundance: NA
v_gene: TRBV7-2
CDR3aa: CASSALPGSYEQYF

j_gene: TRBJ2-7
abundance: NA
v_gene: TRBV29-1
CDR3aa: CSVSGQGLGEQYF

j_gene: TRBJ2-5
abundance: NA
v_gene: TRBV7-2
CDR3aa: CASRLPGGAAQYF

j_gene: TRBJ2-3
abundance: NA
v_gene: TRBV7-3
CDR3aa: CASSFQGASTDTQYF

j_gene: TRBJ2-7
abundance: NA
v_gene: TRBV7-2
CDR3aa: CASSLVAGALSYEQYF

j_gene: TRBJ2-1
abundance: NA
v_gene: TRBV18
CDR3aa: CASSLRYGDREFNEQFF

j_gene: TRBJ2-3
abundance: NA
v_gene: TRBV11-2
CDR3aa: CASSSIGTSTDTQYF

j_gene: TRBJ2-7
abundance: NA
v_gene: TRBV6-1
CDR3aa: CASSSVYEQYF

j_gene: TRBJ1-2
abundance: NA
v_gene: TRBV7-2
CDR3aa: CASSLQGANYGYTF

j_gene: TRBJ2-2
abundance: NA
v_gene: TRBV6-4
CDR3aa: CASSDRAGELFF

j_gene: TRBJ1-2
abundance: NA
v_gene: TRBV6-5
CDR3aa: CASSYGQQYGYTF

j_gene: TRBJ2-2
abundance: once
v_gene: TRBV5-1
CDR3aa: CASSRRGQPNTGELFF

j_gene: TRBJ2-5
abundance: few
v_gene: TRBV9
CDR3aa: CASSVRAAGAPETQYF

j_gene: TRBJ1-1
abundance: NA
v_gene: TRBV6-5
CDR3aa: CASSYRQPGTEAFF

j_gene: TRBJ2-5
abundance: NA
v_gene: TRBV30
CDR3aa: CAWSVSLGQWAQYF

j_gene: TRBJ2-7
abundance: once
v_gene: TRBV30
CDR3aa: CAWSTIGTGATRSAYEQYF

j_gene: TRBJ2-5
abundance: NA
v_gene: TRBV7-9
CDR3aa: CASSFQWETQYF

j_gene: TRBJ2-7
abundance: NA
v_gene: TRBV28
CDR3aa: CASRDRAYEQYF

j_gene: TRBJ1-5
abundance: NA
v_gene: TRBV29-1
CDR3aa: CSVAYLDSQPQHF

j_gene: TRBJ2-3
abundance: NA
v_gene: TRBV28
CDR3aa: CASSLFGGPGDTQYF

j_gene: TRBJ2-7
abundance: NA
v_gene: TRBV4-1
CDR3aa: CASSQAPPGGSYEQYF

j_gene: TRBJ1-5
abundance: NA
v_gene: TRBV27
CDR3aa: CASSQLEGDQPQHF

j_gene: TRBJ1-1
abundance: NA
v_gene: TRBV30
CDR3aa: CAWSEQNTEAFF

j_gene: TRBJ2-7
abundance: NA
v_gene: TRBV7-2
CDR3aa: CASSIRRSYEQYF

j_gene: TRBJ2-2
abundance: few
v_gene: TRBV10-3
CDR3aa: CAISGGAGELFF

j_gene: TRBJ2-1
abundance: NA
v_gene: TRBV6-1
CDR3aa: CASSSFGGGNEQFF

j_gene: TRBJ2-7
abundance: NA
v_gene: TRBV28
CDR3aa: CASSLWGQQHYEQYF

j_gene: TRBJ2-6
abundance: NA
v_gene: TRBV7-3
CDR3aa: CASSLGHRVSGANVLTF

j_gene: TRBJ2-1
abundance: NA
v_gene: TRBV6-1
CDR3aa: CASSEGQQLNEQFF

j_gene: TRBJ1-5
abundance: NA
v_gene: TRBV19
CDR3aa: CASRGTDSSNQPQHF